Listed below are T cell receptor beta chains from one sample, sequenced in a study of T-cell memory formation after mild COVID-19. TCRdb independently ran MiXCR on the 5' RACE reads; one entry per CDR3 protein. In the table there are about 210,000 distinct CDR3 sequences, more than 9% of which are singletons. The specimen was PBMCs or a T cell subset sorted from them (not recorded which). Source of these receptors: a man between 18 and 29 years old who had mild COVID-19 (a few samples of this study predate the infection). Cell type and time point are not known. CDR3s leave out the opening cysteine and the closing phenylalanine or tryptophan.

J | V | CDR3
TRBJ2-1 | TRBV4-1 | ASRPTLTSSYNEQF
TRBJ2-3 | TRBV6-2/TRBV6-3 | AGSTGVDAGTDTQY
TRBJ2-5 | TRBV7-8 | ASSPSGRGQIQETQY
TRBJ2-2 | TRBV12-3/TRBV12-4 | ASRPPVGTGELF
TRBJ1-4 | TRBV5-1 | ASSRGLGNEKLF
TRBJ2-7 | TRBV29-1 | SVEKGTETYEQY
TRBJ1-3 | TRBV7-8 | ASSLEARQFGNTIY
TRBJ2-7 | TRBV27 | ASSLSLNGGYEQY
TRBJ2-4 | TRBV5-1 | ASSLGASKNIQY
TRBJ2-3 | TRBV5-6 | ASSQVDRYSTDTQY
TRBJ1-6 | TRBV7-2 | ASSLGDSSYNSPLH
TRBJ2-3 | TRBV28 | ASSLPGGGTDTQY
TRBJ1-3 | TRBV25-1 | ASSEWGLAGNTIY
TRBJ2-3 | TRBV7-2 | ASSYTTGGRVDTQY
TRBJ2-2 | TRBV5-1 | ASSLKITEPGELF
TRBJ1-2 | TRBV12-3/TRBV12-4 | ASSHTRTQDDGGYT
TRBJ2-7 | TRBV12-3/TRBV12-4 | ASSAHGGTYEQY
TRBJ1-1 | TRBV9 | ASSPQSGQGANTEAF
TRBJ1-1 | TRBV27 | ASVRTGVNTEAF
TRBJ2-3 | TRBV6-2/TRBV6-3 | ASSYSPRGTDTQY
TRBJ2-3 | TRBV5-5 | ASSLAGAWGNLQDTQY
TRBJ1-6 | TRBV20-1 | SASPPGVKPYNSPLH
TRBJ2-3 | TRBV7-2 | ASSKGQGSADTQY
TRBJ1-2 | TRBV5-1 | ASSLATGILVYGYT
TRBJ2-1 | TRBV24-1 | ATSQEQHNEQF
TRBJ1-4 | TRBV7-2 | ASSLGGLSSREKLF
TRBJ2-2 | TRBV9 | ASSVAGQAGELF
TRBJ2-3 | TRBV7-2 | ASSLVWGGRDTQY
TRBJ1-5 | TRBV7-9 | ASSLGAGYQPQH
TRBJ2-3 | TRBV5-1 | ARSGAGTGDTQY
TRBJ2-3 | TRBV5-4 | ASDGASTDTQY
TRBJ2-4 | TRBV9 | ASSVAPQGDIQY
TRBJ1-2 | TRBV7-8 | ASSSGTGYEGYT
TRBJ2-7 | TRBV7-2 | ASSSRDGPYEQY
TRBJ1-1 | TRBV2 | ASILTGRTTEAF
TRBJ2-5 | TRBV18 | ASSPSATKETQY
TRBJ2-6 | TRBV5-5 | ASSYSSGANVLT
TRBJ2-5 | TRBV5-5 | ASSLFSGGAETQY
TRBJ2-2 | TRBV4-1 | ASSLLEAANTGELF
TRBJ2-3 | TRBV6-5 | ASSQGVGTDTQY
TRBJ1-2 | TRBV20-1 | SAQVDYGYT
TRBJ1-1 | TRBV4-1 | ASSQVAGRAF
TRBJ2-7 | TRBV29-1 | SVYTGSSYEQY
TRBJ2-5 | TRBV20-1 | SARDRAQETQY
TRBJ1-1 | TRBV6-5 | ASSYNAQGRSAF
TRBJ1-4 | TRBV4-1 | ASSQASGRNEKLF
TRBJ2-5 | TRBV5-1 | ASSNTGGQETQY
TRBJ2-2 | TRBV7-3 | ASSLPAEQNTGELF